Sequencing of this TCR beta chain was carried out in a study of glioma-infiltrating T cells after dendritic cell vaccination. Looking at the study overall: Treatment, given 2003 to 2012, was autologous tumor lysate-pulsed dendritic cell vaccination.

The CDR3 consists of 17 residues. Between the trimmed V and J ends, which lost 2 bases and 0 bases, there was a span of 14 bases. CDR1 is KGHSH, CDR2 LQKENI, per germline. Patients had residual fresh-frozen tumor tissue and more than two years of survival data. The primer mix had 60 V beta and 13 J beta primers. Profiled with immunoSEQ multiplex PCR; TCRdb holds only in-frame clones, not every one. The profile shows 75,000 to 100,000 clones, around three quarters of them singletons. The sample in question was blood, obtained before dendritic cell vaccination. The V call is TRBV18, the J call TRBJ1-5; D remains unclear. This sequence originates from a human donor with glioblastoma. CDR3: CASSPKHLTLSNQPQHF. Written as DNA, the CDR3 is TGTGCCAGCTCACCAAAGCACTTGACACTTAGCAATCAGCCCCAGCATTTT.